A single sample gave rise to the 3 T cell receptor beta chains below, sequenced in a study of cytomegalovirus exposure and HLA in healthy donors. The PCR was carried out with 60 Vbeta primers and 13 Jbeta primers. The data were produced by immunoSEQ multiplex PCR, yet TCRdb's version contains in-frame clones alone and is incomplete. The sample lists about 160,000 clones, approximately 81% occurring once. Specimen: PBMCs. The receptors shown here come from a boy between 2 and 15 years old in good health and CMV-seronegative.

The chain links TRBV2 to TRBJ2-5; 11 bases align to TRBD2. Germline V lookup: CDR1 SNHLY, CDR2 FYNNEI. Trimming took 6 bases from V and 5 from J; bases not matched to a gene: 11. The CDR3 is 16 residues long. Here the CDR3 reads CASREKIAGGRETQYF. In DNA, the CDR3 is TGTGCCAGCAGAGAGAAAATAGCGGGAGGGCGGGAGACCCAGTACTTC.

This clone was seen a few times. The chain carries TRBV9 and TRBJ2-1; TRBD2 matches at 9 bases. Germline V lookup: CDR1 SGDLS, CDR2 YYNGEE. Germline trimming cut 0 bases from V and 5 bases from J; bases unmatched to any gene: 9. The CDR3 has 17 residues. This CDR3 is CASSVATRASGDNEQFF. The CDR3 DNA follows: TGTGCCAGCAGCGTAGCTACTCGGGCTAGCGGGGACAATGAGCAGTTCTTC.

The chain joins TRBV2 to TRBJ2-3; D is undetermined. This CDR3 is built from 13 residues. Germline V gene data show CDR1 as SNHLY and CDR2 as FYNNEI. The V end lost 6 bases, the J end lost 0 bases, and 7 bases lay between the germline ends. For the CDR3, the DNA is TGTGCCAGCAGGTGGAGAAGCACAGATACGCAGTATTTT. Residues: CASRWRSTDTQYF.